Sequencing of this T cell receptor beta chain was carried out in a study of Tregs in tolerant kidney transplant recipients. Findings and caveats of the study: Some patients' samples used different primers over time, so nucleotide sequences weren't comparable. This study did not directly address biological reproducibility. Tolerant patients' donor-specific Tregs expanded beyond overall Tregs, suggesting antigen-driven growth.

Trimming shortened V by 5 bases and J by 1 base, and 12 bases separated the two germline ends. The CDR3 sequence is 15 residues long. Germline V gives CDR1 SEHNR, CDR2 FQNEAQ (reference sequence). The data were produced by immunoSEQ multiplex PCR, yet TCRdb's version contains in-frame clones alone and is incomplete. The sample shows under 55,000 clones, and about 0.83% sits with its ten largest clones. With regard to this clone: Its antigen is still unknown. The read gets to within 3 residues of the CDR3 end, and the germline J gene fills in the rest.

V usage is TRBV7-9 and J usage is TRBJ1-5; tentatively, D is TRBD1 (6 bases). The TCR was taken from a human donor who received a combined kidney and bone marrow transplant. Sequences were derived from CD4+ T cells from blood, sampled before the transplant. The sequenced CDR3 bases are TGTGCCAGCAGCCCCGCCGGGACAAGCAATCAGCCC. It yields the protein CASSPAGTSNQP. The full-length CDR3 reads as CASSPAGTSNQPQHF. Full variable domain (remainder filled in from reference TRBV7-9 and TRBJ1-5): DTGVSQNPRHKITKRGQNVTFRCDPISEHNRLYWYRQTLGQGPEFLTYFQNEAQLEKSRLLSDRFSAERPKGSFSTLEIQRTEQGDSAMYLCASSPAGTSNQPQHFGDGTRLSIL.